Listed here are 26 T cell receptor beta chains from one sample, sequenced in a study of cytomegalovirus exposure and HLA in healthy donors. PCR employed 60 Vbeta and 13 Jbeta primers. Some clones are missing from TCRdb's copy, which holds only in-frame ones; the method was immunoSEQ multiplex PCR. The table lists roughly 160,000 clones, roughly 74% of them singletons. The specimen was PBMCs. The receptor source for this set is a middle-aged woman in good health and CMV-seropositive.

The V and J genes are TRBV29-1 and TRBJ2-1, with a weak D call TRBD2 (6 bases). CDR3 length equals 11 residues. Trimming took 6 bases from V and 15 from J, leaving 18 bases between them. Germline CDR1 and CDR2: SQVTM and ANQGSEA. The CDR3 DNA sequence: TGCAGCGTGGGACTCCGGGACCTAGCGTTCTTC. Translated, it gives CSVGLRDLAFF.

The rearrangement joins TRBV6-1 to TRBJ2-7, with D maybe TRBD1 (5 bases). Germline V gene sequence: CDR1 MNHNS, CDR2 SASEGT. The CDR3 length is 13 residues. Trimming removed 0 bases from V and 9 bases from J, with 12 bases in between. CDR3 sequence reads: CASSEAGQLGQYF. Written as DNA, the CDR3 is TGTGCCAGCAGTGAAGCGGGGCAGTTAGGGCAGTACTTC.

This clone was counted between two and nine times. This chain connects TRBV29-1 to TRBJ2-5, with D perhaps TRBD1 (6 bases). With 5 bases removed from V and 2 bases from J, the gap between germline ends came to 21 bases. The CDR3 covers 16 residues. From germline, CDR1 is SQVTM and CDR2 ANQGSEA. The CDR3 loop is CSVRGTIQGHQETQYF. The CDR3 nucleotides are TGCAGCGTTCGGGGTACGATCCAGGGGCATCAAGAGACCCAGTACTTC.

The chain combines TRBV5-4 with TRBJ2-1; 13 bases are a match to TRBD2. The germline V gene encodes CDR1 SGHNT and CDR2 YYREEE (reference sequence). The CDR3 runs 17 residues. With V trimmed by 2 bases and J by 3 bases, 5 bases remained unmatched. CDR3 bases: TGTGCCAGCAGCTTCTTAGGACTAGCGGGAGTCTACAATGAGCAGTTCTTC. Amino acids: CASSFLGLAGVYNEQFF.

The chain carries TRBV7-3 and TRBJ2-1; 9 bases fit TRBD1. The ends lost 3 bases at V and 10 bases at J; junction bases unmatched: 10. CDR3 length: 15 amino acids. The V gene's germline CDR1 is SGHTA and CDR2 FQGTGA. The CDR3 bases are TGTGCCAGCAGCTTCCAGGCGGACAGGGGAATGGAGCAGTTCTTC. Its translation is CASSFQADRGMEQFF.

The V gene is TRBV5-4, the J gene TRBJ2-3; a possible D gene is TRBD1 (5 bases). This CDR3 has 15 residues. CDR1 and CDR2 (germline): SGHNT, YYREEE (reference sequence). V shed 4 bases and J shed 1 base, with 13 bases lying between them. CDR3 in amino acids: CASSLQVGGTDTQYF. DNA for the CDR3: TGTGCCAGCAGCCTACAAGTAGGGGGCACAGATACGCAGTATTTT.

This chain links TRBV21-1 with TRBJ2-7; the D call in the table, TRBD1, was not verified against the DNA. TRBV21-1 is described as a pseudogene. The CDR3 covers 16 residues. The DNA for the CDR3 is TGTGCCAGCAGCAACCTAAGGACAGGGATGGACTACGAGCAGTACTTC. Protein: CASSNLRTGMDYEQYF.

This clone occurred a few times. Within the sample, other DNA sequences also encode this same CDR3. The chain combines TRBV7-9 with TRBJ2-7; D not certain. The length of the CDR3 is 12 residues. Trimming cost V 5 bases and J 3 bases, with 8 bases left between them. The germline CDR1 and CDR2 sequences are SEHNR and FQNEAQ (reference sequence). CDR3 amino acids: CASSQTGYEQYF. The CDR3 DNA reads TGTGCCAGCAGCCAGACGGGCTACGAGCAGTACTTC. The entire variable domain, with the rest obtained from reference TRBV7-9 and TRBJ2-7, is as follows: DTGVSQNPRHKITKRGQNVTFRCDPISEHNRLYWYRQTLGQGPEFLTYFQNEAQLEKSRLLSDRFSAERPKGSFSTLEIQRTEQGDSAMYLCASSQTGYEQYFGPGTRLTVT.

The chain uses TRBV2 and TRBJ2-1, with TRBD2 matching over 8 bases. The CDR3 runs 14 residues. The ends lost 11 bases at V and 7 bases at J; junction bases unmatched: 13. CDR1 and CDR2 (germline): SNHLY, FYNNEI. The CDR3 DNA follows: TGTGCCTGCCAGCTAGCGGGTCCTTCTAATGAGCAGTTCTTC. Its translation is CACQLAGPSNEQFF.

The chain links TRBV28 to TRBJ2-3; D is unresolved. Germline V gene sequence: CDR1 MDHEN, CDR2 SYDVKM. Trimming removed 1 base at V and 3 bases at J, with 14 bases between. The length of the CDR3 is 16 residues. This CDR3 is CASSLSPNARTDTQYF. As DNA, the CDR3 is TGTGCCAGCAGTTTATCCCCGAACGCTAGGACAGATACGCAGTATTTT.

This clone has only a few counts. This sample includes further DNA sequences coding for the same CDR3. V usage is TRBV11-2 and J usage is TRBJ2-1; D may be TRBD2 (6 bases). The CDR3 is 14 amino acids. V lost 2 bases and J 5 bases, leaving 10 bases between the germline ends. Per the germline V gene, CDR1 is SGHAT and CDR2 is FQNNGV. Written as DNA, the CDR3 is TGTGCCAGCAGCTTATTGGGCGGGAACAATGAGCAGTTCTTC. Its protein product is CASSLLGGNNEQFF.

J is TRBJ2-1 and V is TRBV7-3; 8 nucleotides match TRBD2. CDR1 is SGHTA, CDR2 FQGTGA, per germline. The CDR3 runs to 14 residues. Trimming removed 5 bases from V and 7 bases from J; junction bases left unmatched: 7. CDR3 nucleotides: TGTGCCAGCAGCACCAGCGGGAGAGCGAATGAGCAGTTCTTC. Its protein is CASSTSGRANEQFF.

The chain has TRBV25-1 and TRBJ2-7; D is perhaps TRBD2 (6 bases). There are 13 residues in the CDR3. Germline V gene sequence: CDR1 MGHDK, CDR2 SYGVNS. Between the trimmed V and J ends, which lost 5 bases and 5 bases, there was a span of 13 bases. As DNA, the CDR3 is TGTGCCAGCAGTCCCCGGAGGGGTGACGAGCAGTACTTC. Amino acids: CASSPRRGDEQYF.

As regards this clone: Other nucleotide sequences from this sample produce the same CDR3. The chain is built from TRBV28 and TRBJ2-1; 7 nucleotides align to TRBD2. Per germline, CDR1 MDHEN and CDR2 SYDVKM. CDR3 length: 15 residues. J gave up 0 bases and V 3 bases, and 2 bases lay outside the gene matches. The CDR3 sequence is CASSLTGGSYNEQFF. CDR3 coding DNA: TGTGCCAGCAGTTTGACGGGGGGCTCCTACAATGAGCAGTTCTTC.

The chain is built from TRBV5-1 and TRBJ1-2, with 9 positions matching TRBD1. The CDR3 consists of 14 residues. Trimming cost V 6 bases and J 8 bases; bases outside gene matches: 11. Germline CDR1 reads SGHRS; CDR2 reads YFSETQ. This CDR3 is CASTVDRGFRGYTF. The CDR3 DNA follows: TGCGCCAGCACCGTAGACAGGGGGTTTCGGGGCTACACCTTC. Variable domain in full (rest from reference TRBV5-1 and TRBJ1-2): KAGVTQTPRYLIKTRGQQVTLSCSPISGHRSVSWYQQTPGQGLQFLFEYFSETQRNKGNFPGRFSGRQFSNSRSEMNVSTLELGDSALYLCASTVDRGFRGYTFGSGTRLTVV.

The rearrangement links TRBV5-4 to TRBJ2-3; 11 nucleotides line up with TRBD2. This CDR3 has 18 residues. V was pared by 3 bases and J by 3 bases, with 12 bases of the junction left unmatched. The germline gives CDR1 SGHNT, CDR2 YYREEE (reference sequence). Here the CDR3 reads CASSSASGTSGRTDTQYF. CDR3 in DNA: TGTGCCAGCAGCTCCGCATCCGGGACTAGCGGTCGGACAGATACGCAGTATTTT.

This clone was seen only a few times. The rearrangement uses TRBV15 and TRBJ2-3; the match to TRBD2 covers 7 bases. Germline CDR1 is LNHNV and CDR2 is YYDKDF (reference sequence). This CDR3 is 14 amino acids long. The V gene end was trimmed by 0 bases and the J gene end by 12 bases; junction bases not matched to a gene: 9. The CDR3 is CATSRDRSGVIQYF. CDR3 in DNA: TGTGCCACCAGCAGAGATCGGAGCGGGGTTATTCAGTATTTT.

This chain's CDR3 is CASSQAASRGYEAFF. The CDR3, as DNA: TGCGCCAGCAGCCAAGCCGCTTCCCGGGGTTATGAAGCTTTCTTT. This chain links TRBV4-1 with TRBJ1-1; D is ambiguous. The CDR3 loop spans 15 amino acids. The germline V and J ends were trimmed by 1 base and 7 bases, with 16 bases remaining between them. Germline V lookup: CDR1 MGHRA, CDR2 YSYEKL.

Concerning this clone: Since a far larger clone is one base different, this is likely a read error. This chain joins TRBV28 and TRBJ1-1; D not resolved. This CDR3 is 12 amino acids long. The germline gives CDR1 MDHEN, CDR2 SYDVKM. The germline V and J ends were trimmed by 4 bases and 0 bases, with 3 bases remaining between them. As DNA, the CDR3 is TGTGCCAGCAGTTCAATGAACACTGAAGCTTTCTTT. This codes for CASSSMNTEAFF.

This chain links TRBV6-5 with TRBJ2-7, with 12 bases identical to TRBD1. Germline values: CDR1 MNHEY, CDR2 SVGAGI. This CDR3 is built from 15 residues. With V trimmed by 6 bases and J by 6 bases, 9 bases remained unmatched. CDR3 sequence (DNA): TGTGCCAGCAGACGCTCCGGGACAGGGGGCCGCGAGCAGTACTTC. Translated: CASRRSGTGGREQYF.

The rearrangement uses TRBV7-9 and TRBJ1-4; tentative D call: TRBD1 (6 bases). The germline V gene has CDR1 SEHNR and CDR2 FQNEAQ (reference sequence). The CDR3 has 14 amino acids. Trimming cost V 4 bases and J 7 bases, with 13 bases left between them. CDR3 nucleotides: TGTGCCAGCAGCTCGAGGGGGAGCGGTGAAAAACTGTTTTTT. Its translation is CASSSRGSGEKLFF.

This clone showed up just a few times. The chain employs TRBV6-1 and TRBJ1-6; D perhaps matches TRBD1 (6 bases). The CDR3 runs 14 residues. CDR1 and CDR2 (germline): MNHNS, SASEGT. Trimming left V 6 bases short and J 9 bases short, with 15 bases between. CDR3 nucleotides: TGTGCCAGCAGCCCGGGACAAGGGCGTTCACCCCTCCACTTT. Translation gives CASSPGQGRSPLHF.

CDR3 DNA: TGTGCCAGCAGTGAAGCGCACGGGGGGCCTAGCAATCAGCCCCAGCATTTT. This codes for CASSEAHGGPSNQPQHF. The chain joins TRBV2 to TRBJ1-5; D may be TRBD1 (6 bases). V was cut by 0 bases and J by 0 bases, with 12 bases left in between. CDR3 length equals 17 residues. Per germline, CDR1 SNHLY and CDR2 FYNNEI.

The J gene is TRBJ2-1, the V gene TRBV5-1, with TRBD2 identical over 11 bases. CDR3 length: 18 amino acids. Germline values: CDR1 SGHRS, CDR2 YFSETQ. With 5 bases clipped from V and 4 bases from J, the junction kept 14 bases outside the gene matches. The chain's CDR3 is CASSSSGTSGIGYNEQFF. CDR3 in DNA: TGCGCCAGCAGTTCGTCCGGGACTAGCGGCATTGGGTACAATGAGCAGTTCTTC.

This clone was detected only a few times. This chain links TRBV5-8 with TRBJ1-5; maybe TRBD1 (5 bases). CDR3 length: 15 residues. The V gene's germline CDR1 is SGHTS and CDR2 YDEGEE. The V end lost 0 bases, the J end lost 3 bases, and 10 bases lay between the germline ends. The CDR3 sequence: CASSLGQKINQPQHF. The CDR3, as DNA: TGTGCCAGCAGCTTGGGACAGAAAATCAATCAGCCCCAGCATTTT.

The chain links TRBV29-1 to TRBJ1-1; a possible D gene is TRBD1 (6 bases). V was shortened by 6 bases and J by 4 bases, with 15 bases between the two germline ends. CDR3 size: 13 residues. Per the germline V gene, CDR1 is SQVTM and CDR2 is ANQGSEA. As DNA, the CDR3 is TGCAGCGTCCAGCGGGAGGGGGGCACTGAAGCTTTCTTT. It translates to CSVQREGGTEAFF. The full variable domain, its missing parts supplied by reference TRBV29-1 and TRBJ1-1, is SAVISQKPSRDICQRGTSLTIQCQVDSQVTMMFWYRQQPGQSLTLIATANQGSEATYESGFVIDKFPISRPNLTFSTLTVSNMSPEDSSIYLCSVQREGGTEAFFGQGTRLTVV.